The 20 T cell receptor beta chains below come from one sample, sequenced in a study of T cell clonality in common variable immunodeficiency. General study points: Fewer deletions and N-nucleotide insertions were reportedly seen in common variable immunodeficiency TCR beta sequences.

The antigens for these receptors are not known. Clones were read by immunoSEQ multiplex PCR, and TCRdb kept only the in-frame ones, dropping some. There are about 21,000 clones in the sample, none observed a single time. The sequenced sample consisted of peripheral blood mononuclear cells. Receptors were obtained from a human donor with common variable immunodeficiency.

This clone showed up just a few times. The CDR3 end lies 3 residues beyond the end of the read and is filled in from the germline J gene. V and J are TRBV7-2 and TRBJ2-7; 10 bases agree with TRBD1. Unmatched junction bases numbered 8, after V lost 5 bases and J lost 4 bases. The CDR3 covers 15 residues. Germline CDR1 SGHTA, CDR2 FQGNSA. The covered CDR3 bases are TGTGCCAGCAGCCAACCGGGACAGGGGTCGTACGAG. Its translation: CASSQPGQGSYE. The CDR3 as a whole reads CASSQPGQGSYEQYF.

Worth noting for this clone: The sequence runs out 3 residues before the end of the CDR3; the remainder is reconstructed from the germline J gene. This chain links TRBV7-9 with TRBJ1-2; D call uncertain. This CDR3 spans 14 amino acids. Germline V gene sequence: CDR1 SEHNR, CDR2 FQNEAQ (reference sequence). The CDR3 loop reads CASSLGGFEAGYTF. The CDR3 bases that were read are TGTGCCAGCAGCTTAGGTGGTTTCGAGGCCGGC.

This clone was picked up a small number of times. This CDR3 is CASSHIGTSNTGELFF. The DNA read from the CDR3 is TGTGCCAGCTCACATATCGGGACTTCGAACACCGGGGAG. The chain is built from TRBV18 and TRBJ2-2; possibly TRBD2 for D (6 bases). The observed sequence ends 3 residues before the CDR3 terminus, with the missing tail filled in from the germline J gene. The CDR3 consists of 16 residues. Trimming cost V 4 bases and J 0 bases, with 12 bases left between them. Germline V gene lookup returns CDR1 KGHSH and CDR2 LQKENI. The variable domain in full, with the rest retrieved from reference TRBV18 and TRBJ2-2, is NAGVMQNPRHLVRRRGQEARLRCSPMKGHSHVYWYRQLPEEGLKFMVYLQKENIIDESGMPKERFSAEFPKEGPSILRIQQVVRGDSAAYFCASSHIGTSNTGELFFGEGSRLTVL.

Of note for this clone: The CDR3 end lies 3 residues beyond the end of the read and is filled in from the germline J gene. The chain joins TRBV19 to TRBJ2-1, with 8 bases lining up with TRBD2. Germline loops: CDR1 LNHDA, CDR2 SQIVND (reference sequence). Trimming took 4 bases from V and 0 from J; bases not matched to a gene: 5. This CDR3 spans 16 amino acids. The CDR3: CASSTLAGSSYNEQFF. CDR3 DNA (partial): TGTGCCAGTAGTACGCTAGCGGGCAGCTCCTACAATGAG. The full variable domain, in which reference TRBV19 and TRBJ2-1 provide the parts outside the CDR3, is DGGITQSPKYLFRKEGQNVTLSCEQNLNHDAMYWYRQDPGQGLRLIYYSQIVNDFQKGDIAEGYSVSREKKESFPLTVTSAQKNPTAFYLCASSTLAGSSYNEQFFGPGTRLTVL.

This clone was seen a few times. The CDR3 end lies 3 residues beyond the end of the read and is filled in from the germline J gene. The V gene is TRBV18, the J gene TRBJ1-5, with a tentative D call TRBD1 (6 bases). The CDR3 is made up of 13 amino acids. The germline V and J ends were trimmed by 1 base and 5 bases, with 6 bases remaining between them. From germline, CDR1 is KGHSH and CDR2 LQKENI. CDR3 protein: CASSPQGDQPQHF. CDR3 bases read: TGTGCCAGCTCACCACAGGGGGATCAGCCC.

This clone has just a few counts. Sequencing ends 3 residues short of the CDR3 end; the germline J gene provides the rest. The chain couples TRBV5-1 to TRBJ2-3; 12 nucleotides match TRBD2. Germline CDR1 and CDR2: SGHRS and YFSETQ. CDR3 size: 17 residues. V shed 4 bases, J shed 2 bases, and the junction held 8 bases outside the gene matches. This chain's CDR3 is CASSPTTSGGLTDTQYF. The part of the CDR3 DNA that was read is TGCGCCAGCAGCCCAACGACTAGCGGGGGCCTCACAGATACG.

In its sample, this clone was seen a few times. Read sequence stops 3 residues before the CDR3 end, and the germline J gene provides the missing end. The chain couples TRBV7-2 to TRBJ1-2, with D perhaps TRBD1 (6 bases). In germline, CDR1 is SGHTA, CDR2 FQGNSA. The CDR3 runs 14 residues. Trimming took off 5 bases at V and 3 bases at J, with 13 bases between the two ends. The DNA read from the CDR3 is TGTGCCAGCAGCCGACAGGCGGCAGACTATGGC. It codes for CASSRQAADYG. The whole CDR3 sequence is CASSRQAADYGYTF.

Concerning this clone itself: The read comes to an end 3 residues before the CDR3 does, leaving the germline J gene to fill in the end. This sequence joins TRBV6-2 or TRBV6-3 and TRBJ2-2; D gene ambiguous. Germline values: CDR1 MNHEY, CDR2 SVGEGT. V was shortened by 10 bases and J by 5 bases, with 17 bases between the two germline ends. CDR3 length equals 14 residues. The part of the CDR3 DNA that was read is TGTGCCATTAAAGACCCTGCGGCTACCGGGGAG. Its protein is CAIKDPAATGE. The entire CDR3 protein is CAIKDPAATGELFF.

This clone was detected a few times. Read data end 3 residues before the CDR3 end; the end is taken from the germline J gene. The chain couples TRBV19 to TRBJ2-6; possibly TRBD1 for D (7 bases). This CDR3 is 17 amino acids long. In germline, CDR1 is LNHDA, CDR2 SQIVND (reference sequence). The V end lost 7 bases, the J end lost 1 base, and 17 bases lay between the germline ends. The CDR3 loop reads CASTGDSFGSGANVLTF. The CDR3 DNA, read in part, is TGTGCCAGTACGGGGGACAGTTTCGGGTCTGGGGCCAACGTC.

This clone occurred a few times. The CDR3 extends 3 residues past the end of the read, so its final part is completed from the germline J gene. The V call is TRBV30, the J call TRBJ1-6, with TRBD1 identical over 7 bases. The CDR3 sequence is 13 residues long. Trimming removed 5 bases from V and 6 bases from J; junction bases left unmatched: 4. Germline V gives CDR1 GTSNPN, CDR2 SVGIG (reference sequence). CDR3 DNA, as far as it was read: TGTGCCTGGGCGGGACAGTCTAATTCACCC. Its protein product is CAWAGQSNSP. The whole CDR3 protein reads CAWAGQSNSPLHF.

Regarding this clone: The CDR3 end lies 3 residues beyond the end of the read and is filled in from the germline J gene. This chain connects TRBV18 to TRBJ2-4; TRBD1 might be the D (6 bases). The CDR3 contains 17 residues. Looked up from germline, CDR1 is KGHSH and CDR2 is LQKENI. With 5 bases removed from V and 3 bases from J, the gap between germline ends came to 20 bases. CDR3 DNA, as far as it was read: TGTGCCAGCTCATCTCTTTCAGGGGCGTCGGGCAAAAACATT. The encoded protein is CASSSLSGASGKNI. In full, the CDR3 is CASSSLSGASGKNIQYF.

As regards this clone: The read stops 3 residues short of the end of the CDR3; the missing end is completed from the germline J gene. The V and J genes are TRBV19 and TRBJ1-2, with D possibly TRBD1 on 6 matching bases. There are 16 residues in the CDR3. V shed 3 bases and J shed 4 bases, with 18 bases lying between them. Looked up from germline, CDR1 is LNHDA and CDR2 is SQIVND (reference sequence). The sequenced CDR3 bases are TGTGCCAGTAGTATCCGAACAGGGATTTTTGGCTATGGC. Translation: CASSIRTGIFGYG. The whole CDR3 protein reads CASSIRTGIFGYGYTF.

This clone was seen only a few times. The CDR3 end lies 3 residues beyond the end of the read and is filled in from the germline J gene. This chain links TRBV18 with TRBJ1-1; 7 nucleotides align to TRBD1. Germline V lookup: CDR1 KGHSH, CDR2 LQKENI. This CDR3 contains 15 residues. Trimming removed 2 bases from V and 5 bases from J; junction bases left unmatched: 8. The CDR3 spells CASSPKGAERTEAFF. CDR3 DNA, as far as it was read: TGTGCCAGCTCACCAAAGGGGGCAGAGCGGACTGAA.

The table lists this clone with a few counts. The sequence runs out 3 residues before the end of the CDR3; the remainder is reconstructed from the germline J gene. The chain has TRBV19 and TRBJ2-2; D is unclear. CDR3 length equals 15 residues. Per germline, CDR1 LNHDA and CDR2 SQIVND (reference sequence). V lost 3 bases to trimming and J lost 2 bases, with 10 bases between them. CDR3 region: CASSISSLNTGELFF. CDR3 bases read: TGTGCCAGTAGTATTAGTTCCCTTAACACCGGGGAG.

Of note for this clone: The CDR3 end falls 3 residues outside the read, so it is completed with the germline J gene. This chain joins TRBV7-9 and TRBJ1-1; D perhaps matches TRBD1 (6 bases). Germline loops: CDR1 SEHNR, CDR2 FQNEAQ (reference sequence). V gave up 5 bases and J gave up 3 bases, with 13 bases separating them. The CDR3 is 14 residues long. Incomplete CDR3 DNA: TGTGCCAGCAGCCTACAGGGTGGGGACACTGAA. Translated, it gives CASSLQGGDTE. The entire CDR3 is CASSLQGGDTEAFF.

This clone was picked up a small number of times. Read data end 3 residues before the CDR3 end; the end is taken from the germline J gene. The chain recombines TRBV7-2 with TRBJ2-7, with 10 nucleotides matching TRBD2. Germline V gene lookup returns CDR1 SGHTA and CDR2 FQGNSA. The junction had 5 bases not matched to a gene; V was cut back by 4 bases and J by 5 bases. This CDR3 contains 14 residues. Incomplete CDR3 DNA: TGTGCCAGCAGCTCGGGACTAGCGAACCACGAG. Its protein product is CASSSGLANHE. Given in full, the CDR3 is CASSSGLANHEQYF.

CDR3 residues: CASSAGTGFGYEQYF. The covered CDR3 bases are TGTGCCAGTAGTGCCGGGACAGGGTTCGGCTACGAG. The J gene is TRBJ2-7, the V gene TRBV19; 9 bases agree with TRBD1. The CDR3 end falls 3 residues outside the read, so it is completed with the germline J gene. The CDR3 is 15 residues long. Germline CDR1 and CDR2: LNHDA and SQIVND (reference sequence). V trimming: 5 bases; J trimming: 3 bases; junction bases outside the gene matches: 8.

The CDR3 bases that were read are TGTGCCAGCAGTGAGGAGAGCGGGGGGGGCAATGAG. It yields the protein CASSEESGGGNE. The whole CDR3 protein reads CASSEESGGGNEQFF. This chain links TRBV2 with TRBJ2-1; 10 bases map to TRBD2. The CDR3 end is not reached by the read, which stops 3 residues before it; the germline J gene fills it in. The ends lost 3 bases at V and 6 bases at J; junction bases unmatched: 5. CDR3 length: 15 residues. Germline V gene lookup returns CDR1 SNHLY and CDR2 FYNNEI.

This clone was seen a handful of times. Sequencing ends 3 residues short of the CDR3 end; the germline J gene provides the rest. This chain joins TRBV5-1 and TRBJ2-1, with 12 positions matching TRBD2. This CDR3 is 15 amino acids long. Trimming removed 4 bases from V and 5 bases from J; junction bases left unmatched: 4. Germline lookup yields CDR1 SGHRS and CDR2 YFSETQ. The CDR3 bases that were read are TGCGCCAGCAGCCTACTAGCGGGGGGAAACAATGAG. Protein product: CASSLLAGGNNE. The CDR3 reads in full as CASSLLAGGNNEQFF.

This clone was observed a handful of times. The read stops 3 residues short of the end of the CDR3; the missing end is completed from the germline J gene. The rearrangement uses TRBV6-2 or TRBV6-3 and TRBJ1-2; 9 bases are shared with TRBD1. From germline, CDR1 is MNHEY and CDR2 SVGEGT. The CDR3 has 15 amino acids. J gave up 4 bases and V 10 bases, and 13 bases lay outside the gene matches. The CDR3 sequence is CATSDRGGSGYGYTF. The covered CDR3 bases are TGTGCCACCTCGGACAGGGGAGGTTCTGGCTATGGC.